This TCR beta chain comes out of a study of blood T cell repertoires in COVID-19. For the study at large: PBMCs, B-cell-depleted T cells, or T cells provided the cDNA or gDNA that made up the material.

The length of the CDR3 is 15 residues. The germline V gene encodes CDR1 SGHTA and CDR2 FQGNSA. Trimming took 1 base from V and 5 from J; bases not matched to a gene: 4. The table came from immunoSEQ multiplex PCR; TCRdb's copy has only in-frame clones and leaves some out. Among about 150,000 clones, approximately 89% were seen once, and the ten largest hold 1.5% to 2%. Sequenced input: peripheral blood. The sequence was collected from a human donor in a cohort sampled during active COVID-19. This rearrangement joins TRBV7-2 to TRBJ1-2; 10 nucleotides line up with TRBD1. This chain's CDR3 is CASSLGPGQGYGYTF. The CDR3 bases are TGTGCCAGCAGCTTAGGGCCGGGACAGGGGTATGGCTACACCTTC. Full variable domain (remainder filled in from reference TRBV7-2 and TRBJ1-2): GAGVSQSPSNKVTEKGKDVELRCDPISGHTALYWYRQSLGQGLEFLIYFQGNSAPDKSGLPSDRFSAERTGGSVSTLTIQRTQQEDSAVYLCASSLGPGQGYGYTFGSGTRLTVV.